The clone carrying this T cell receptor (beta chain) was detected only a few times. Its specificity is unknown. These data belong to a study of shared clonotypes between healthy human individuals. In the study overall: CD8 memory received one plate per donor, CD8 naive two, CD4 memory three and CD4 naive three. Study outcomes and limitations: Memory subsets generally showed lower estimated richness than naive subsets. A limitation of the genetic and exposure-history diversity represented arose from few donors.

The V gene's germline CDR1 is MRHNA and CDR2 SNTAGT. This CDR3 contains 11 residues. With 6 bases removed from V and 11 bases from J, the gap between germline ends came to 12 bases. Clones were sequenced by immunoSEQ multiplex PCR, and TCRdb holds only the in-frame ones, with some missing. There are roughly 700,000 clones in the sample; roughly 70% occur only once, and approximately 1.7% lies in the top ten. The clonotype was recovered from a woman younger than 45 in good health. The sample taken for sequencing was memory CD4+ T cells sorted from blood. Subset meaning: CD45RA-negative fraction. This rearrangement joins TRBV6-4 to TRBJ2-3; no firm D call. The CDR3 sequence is CASRLGKVQYF. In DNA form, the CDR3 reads TGTGCCAGCAGATTAGGGAAGGTGCAGTATTTT.